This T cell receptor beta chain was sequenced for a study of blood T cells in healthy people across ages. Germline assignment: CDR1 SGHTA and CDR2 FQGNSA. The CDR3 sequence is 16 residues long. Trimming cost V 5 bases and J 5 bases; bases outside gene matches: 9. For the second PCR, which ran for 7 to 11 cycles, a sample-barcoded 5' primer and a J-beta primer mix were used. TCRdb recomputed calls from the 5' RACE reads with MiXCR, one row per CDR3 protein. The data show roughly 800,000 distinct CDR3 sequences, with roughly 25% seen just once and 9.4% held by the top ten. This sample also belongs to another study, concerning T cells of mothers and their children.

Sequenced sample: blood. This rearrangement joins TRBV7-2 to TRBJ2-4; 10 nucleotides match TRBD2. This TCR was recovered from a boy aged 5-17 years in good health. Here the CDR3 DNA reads TGTGCCAGCAGCGGCAGCGGGGGGGCCTCCCAAAACATTCAGTACTTC. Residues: CASSGSGGASQNIQYF.